The clone carrying this TCR beta chain was counted a few times. The antigen is undetermined. One junction end does not reproduce the germline sequence, and a read error may be involved. This entry comes from a study of post-analysis software for immune sequencing data. Whole-study context: As for disease course, relapsing-remitting, secondary progressive and progressive-relapsing multiple sclerosis were all included. Study-wide results and limits: TRBV segments more frequent in patients than in controls numbered five and included TRBV5-6, TRBV5-1 and TRBV20-1. When compared against controls, multiple sclerosis patients showed significantly lower normalized Chao1 diversity. Those samples that were prepared in the same batch co-clustered strongly by F measure.

Presence of unique molecular identifiers characterized the TCR beta cDNA libraries. The T cell input of about 0.9 to 10 million gave roughly 0.5 million cDNA molecules. Each CDR3 protein is one row after TCRdb ran MiXCR on the PCR reads. Found here are about 200,000 distinct CDR3 sequences, about 30% of them singletons; the top ten hold more than 3%. The CDR3 contains 18 residues. Germline CDR1 is SEHNR and CDR2 is FQNEAQ (reference sequence). The V gene is TRBV7-9, the J gene TRBJ2-3; TRBD2 matches 12 bases. This clonotype was obtained from a girl between 2 and 17 years old with multiple sclerosis. Sequencing was done on a sample of blood. CDR3 sequence: CASGLSRLAGDPTDTQYF. The DNA for the CDR3 is TGTGCCAGCGGCTTATCTCGACTAGCGGGAGATCCCACAGATACGCAGTATTTT.